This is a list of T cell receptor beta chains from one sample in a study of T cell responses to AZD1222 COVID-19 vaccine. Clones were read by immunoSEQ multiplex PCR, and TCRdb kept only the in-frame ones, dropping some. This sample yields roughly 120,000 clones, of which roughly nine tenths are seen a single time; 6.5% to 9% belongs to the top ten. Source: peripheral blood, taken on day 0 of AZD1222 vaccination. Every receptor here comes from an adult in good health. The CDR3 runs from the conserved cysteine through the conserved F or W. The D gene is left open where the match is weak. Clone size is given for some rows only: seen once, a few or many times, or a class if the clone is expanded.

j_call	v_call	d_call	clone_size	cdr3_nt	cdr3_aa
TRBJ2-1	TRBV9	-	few	TGTGCCAGCAGCCTGTTATTGGGCGAGCAGTTCTTC	CASSLLLGEQFF
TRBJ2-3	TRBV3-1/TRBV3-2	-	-	TGTGCCAGCAGCCCTACGACAGGCGCTAGCACAGATACGCAGTATTTT	CASSPTTGASTDTQYF
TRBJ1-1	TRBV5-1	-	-	TGCGCCAGCTGCAGAGACGCCGGAACTGAAGCTTTCTTT	CASCRDAGTEAFF
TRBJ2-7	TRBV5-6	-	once	TGTGCCAGCAGCTGGCGGCGTGACGAGCAGTACTTC	CASSWRRDEQYF
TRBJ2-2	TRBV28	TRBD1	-	TGTGCCAGCAGACACCGGGACAGGGGCCCGAACACCGGGGAGCTGTTTTTT	CASRHRDRGPNTGELFF
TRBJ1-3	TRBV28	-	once	TGTGCCAGCAGTTTAACACAAAGCTCTGGAAACACCATATATTTT	CASSLTQSSGNTIYF
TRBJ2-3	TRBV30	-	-	TGTGCCTGGATCGTCAGGGGTTCAGATACGCAGTATTTT	CAWIVRGSDTQYF
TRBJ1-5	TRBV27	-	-	TGTGCCAGCAGTTTAATTTTGGGGGCTGAGCCCCAGCATTTT	CASSLILGAEPQHF
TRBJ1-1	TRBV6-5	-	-	TGTGCCAGCTCGGGACGAGGGTTGGGAGCTTTCTTT	CASSGRGLGAFF
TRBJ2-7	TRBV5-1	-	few	TGCGCCAGCAGCTTGGGGTGGGTCCGGTCCTACGAGCAGTACTTC	CASSLGWVRSYEQYF
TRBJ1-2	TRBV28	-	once	TGTGCCAGCAGTTTCAGTCAGGCCGCCCGCAACTATGGCTACACCTTC	CASSFSQAARNYGYTF
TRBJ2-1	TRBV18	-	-	TGTGCCAGCTCACCACCGTGGGGCGGAGCCTACAATGAGCAGTTCTTC	CASSPPWGGAYNEQFF
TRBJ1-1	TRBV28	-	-	TGTGCCAGCAACTGGGGGGCCAAAGGGACTGAAGCTTTCTTT	CASNWGAKGTEAFF
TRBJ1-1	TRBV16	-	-	TGTGCCAGCAGCCAATCAGGGGTTGGGACTGAAGCTTTCTTT	CASSQSGVGTEAFF
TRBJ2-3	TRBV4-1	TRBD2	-	TGCGCCAGCAGCCTTTATGCGAGCGGGAGTGTGGATACGCAGTATTTT	CASSLYASGSVDTQYF
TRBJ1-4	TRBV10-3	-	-	TGTGCCATCAGTGAATTATGGGGAAGAGCTAATGAAAAACTGTTTTTT	CAISELWGRANEKLFF
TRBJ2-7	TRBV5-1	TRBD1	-	TGCGCCAGCAGCACCACCGGGACAGGCTACGAGCAGTACTTC	CASSTTGTGYEQYF
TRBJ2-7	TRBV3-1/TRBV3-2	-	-	TGTGCCAGCAGCCAAGATTTGAGGGTTAACTACGAGCAGTACTTC	CASSQDLRVNYEQYF
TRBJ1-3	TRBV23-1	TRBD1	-	TGCGCCAGCGGCGGACAGGGGGGAAACACCATATATTTT	CASGGQGGNTIYF
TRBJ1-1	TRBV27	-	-	TGTGCCAGCAGTTTAACGGTAGGCAGAGAATGGTCCACTGAAGCTTTCTTT	CASSLTVGREWSTEAFF